Listed here is a single T cell receptor (beta chain). The data derive from a study of cytomegalovirus exposure and HLA in healthy donors. The PCR contained 60 Vbeta and 13 Jbeta primers. Repertoires were generated with immunoSEQ multiplex PCR, while TCRdb's copy carries only in-frame clones and drops some. Of over 55,000 clones in the sample, about 79% were seen once. CDR1 and CDR2 (germline): MNHEY, SMNVEV (reference sequence). The CDR3 consists of 16 residues. Trimming took off 6 bases at V and 5 bases at J, with 22 bases between the two ends. The receptor comes from a middle-aged man in good health and CMV-seronegative. The material sequenced was PBMCs. V and J are TRBV27 and TRBJ1-1; D unclear. The CDR3 reads CASSHYRLQGKTEAFF. CDR3 DNA sequence: TGTGCCAGCAGCCATTATAGACTACAAGGGAAGACTGAAGCTTTCTTT.